This TCR beta chain was observed in a study of cytomegalovirus exposure and HLA in healthy donors. Study-level background: The 100 to 150 validation repertoires matched the roughly 670 first-cohort repertoires in platform, a later analysis reported.

The table came from immunoSEQ multiplex PCR; TCRdb's copy has only in-frame clones and leaves some out. This table has nearly 110,000 clones, 88% appearing once. This CDR3 has 19 amino acids. The junction had 13 bases not matched to a gene; V was cut back by 2 bases and J by 1 base. Germline V gives CDR1 MNHNS, CDR2 SASEGT. The TCR sequence derives from a woman under 30 in good health and CMV-seropositive. The V call is TRBV6-1, the J call TRBJ1-5; 8 positions agree with TRBD1. The sample consisted of PBMCs. The CDR3 reads CASSERSGGQIVSNQPQHF. The CDR3 DNA is TGTGCCAGCAGTGAAAGGTCAGGGGGCCAGATAGTCAGCAATCAGCCCCAGCATTTT.